These 18 T cell receptor beta chains were all obtained from the same sample, sequenced in a study of CD8 T cells in Susac syndrome. Reverse transcription of roughly 0.5 to 1 ug RNA was carried out with random hexamers. TCRdb reprocessed the immunoSEQ multiplex PCR reads with MiXCR, giving one entry per CDR3 protein. The data show around 150,000 distinct CDR3 sequences, 85% to 95% seen once. The sequencing input was CD8+ T cells from PBMCs. All receptors derive from a human donor with Susac syndrome.

This chain joins TRBV5-1 and TRBJ2-1, with 11 bases lining up with TRBD2. V lost 0 bases to trimming and J lost 4 bases; unmatched junction nucleotides: 3. In germline, CDR1 is SGHRS, CDR2 YFSETQ. There are 16 residues in the CDR3. The CDR3 here is CASSLALAGGYNEQFF. CDR3 nucleotide sequence: TGCGCCAGCAGCTTGGCATTAGCGGGAGGGTACAATGAGCAGTTCTTC.

The chain recombines TRBV27 with TRBJ1-2; 7 bases agree with TRBD1. J gave up 7 bases and V 6 bases, and 8 bases lay outside the gene matches. The V gene's germline CDR1 is MNHEY and CDR2 SMNVEV (reference sequence). The CDR3 extends over 13 amino acids. The CDR3 DNA reads as TGTGCCAGCAGCACCACCACAGGGGTTGGCTACACCTTC. This sequence encodes CASSTTTGVGYTF.

The chain couples TRBV29-1 to TRBJ1-5; no firm D call. CDR1 is SQVTM, CDR2 ANQGSEA, per germline. The CDR3 totals 14 residues. Between the trimmed V and J ends, which lost 0 bases and 9 bases, there was a span of 15 bases. CDR3 DNA: TGCAGCGTTGAAGAAGAATTTCCTGGCGGGCCCCAGCATTTT. This translates into CSVEEEFPGGPQHF.

In the case of this clonotype: One end of the junction is discordant with germline, which a read error may explain. The chain couples TRBV7-7 to TRBJ2-1; TRBD2 aligns across 7 bases. Per the germline V gene, CDR1 is SSHAT and CDR2 is FNYEAQ (reference sequence). The CDR3 runs to 15 residues. CDR3 region: CASSHGEGKGNEQFF. Here the CDR3 DNA reads TGTGCTAGCAGCCACGGGGAGGGCAAAGGGAATGAGCAGTTCTTC.

This chain connects TRBV5-6 to TRBJ2-5; TRBD1 matches at 7 bases. Germline CDR1 and CDR2: SGHDT and YYEEEE. There are 17 residues in the CDR3. With V trimmed by 3 bases and J by 5 bases, 16 bases remained unmatched. The CDR3 protein is CASSSSLDRRGGETQYF. The DNA of the CDR3 is TGTGCCAGCAGCTCAAGCCTGGACAGGCGCGGCGGGGAGACCCAGTACTTC.

V is TRBV27 and J is TRBJ2-7; D not certain. Germline assignment: CDR1 MNHEY and CDR2 SMNVEV (reference sequence). The CDR3 has 14 residues. Trimming removed 2 bases from V and 5 bases from J, with 13 bases in between. The CDR3 reads CASSLRPADHEQYF. The DNA of the CDR3 is TGTGCCAGCAGTTTACGGCCCGCGGACCACGAGCAGTACTTC.

The chain recombines TRBV12-3 or TRBV12-4 with TRBJ2-7, with 8 bases fitting TRBD2. The CDR3 loop spans 15 amino acids. J lost 2 bases, V lost 3 bases, and 6 bases had no gene match. Here the CDR3 DNA reads TGTGCCAGCAGTTTTGTAGCGGGACTAACCTACGAGCAGTACTTC. Protein product: CASSFVAGLTYEQYF.

The rearrangement joins TRBV5-1 to TRBJ2-1; no clear D. Deletions cut 2 bases from V and 10 bases from J, with 7 bases between. The CDR3 sequence is 11 residues long. In germline, CDR1 is SGHRS, CDR2 YFSETQ. CDR3 protein: CASSFSREQFF. The CDR3 DNA sequence: TGCGCCAGCAGCTTTAGCAGGGAGCAGTTCTTC.

This clonotype was seen a single time. The genes are TRBV5-4 and TRBJ2-2; D is possibly TRBD2 (6 bases). The CDR3 length is 14 residues. Germline V gene data show CDR1 as SGHNT and CDR2 as YYREEE (reference sequence). V was trimmed by 6 bases and J by 6 bases, leaving 15 bases between them. In DNA, the CDR3 is TGTGCCAGCACCCGGGGGTTGGGATCCGGGGAGCTGTTTTTT. Its protein product is CASTRGLGSGELFF.

The chain employs TRBV21-1 and TRBJ2-7; the listed D gene, TRBD2, was not tested against the DNA. TRBV21-1 has pseudogene status. This CDR3 has 16 residues. In nucleotides, the CDR3 is TGTGCCAGCACCGGACTAGCGGGAGGGCTCTATGGGGCGCAGTACTTC. Translated, it gives CASTGLAGGLYGAQYF.

The chain couples TRBV18 to TRBJ2-7, with 7 bases identical to TRBD1. CDR1 is KGHSH and CDR2 is LQKENI in the germline V gene. The ends lost 0 bases at V and 0 bases at J; junction bases unmatched: 2. The CDR3 is 15 residues long. The CDR3 DNA follows: TGTGCCAGCTCACCACCGGGACAGTCCTCCTACGAGCAGTACTTC. It codes for CASSPPGQSSYEQYF. Filled out from reference TRBV18 and TRBJ2-7, the complete variable domain reads NAGVMQNPRHLVRRRGQEARLRCSPMKGHSHVYWYRQLPEEGLKFMVYLQKENIIDESGMPKERFSAEFPKEGPSILRIQQVVRGDSAAYFCASSPPGQSSYEQYFGPGTRLTVT.

This chain connects TRBV7-9 to TRBJ2-7, with TRBD1 as a possible D gene (6 bases). CDR1 and CDR2 (germline): SEHNR, FQNEAQ (reference sequence). CDR3 length equals 16 residues. V was pared by 5 bases and J by 1 base, with 18 bases between. CDR3 DNA: TGTGCCAGCAGCCATTACGCCTTGGACAGATCCTACGAGCAGTACTTC. The encoded protein is CASSHYALDRSYEQYF.

This chain links TRBV7-9 with TRBJ1-4; D unclear. V was cut by 3 bases and J by 6 bases, with 8 bases left in between. Germline V gives CDR1 SEHNR, CDR2 FQNEAQ (reference sequence). The length of the CDR3 is 13 residues. This CDR3 is CASSFDGDEKLFF. CDR3 nucleotides: TGTGCCAGCAGCTTTGACGGGGATGAAAAACTGTTTTTT.

This clonotype was observed a handful of times. At one boundary the junction diverges from the germline segment, which might be a read error. The chain links TRBV3-1 to TRBJ2-7; D not resolved. Germline V CDR1 and CDR2: LGHDT, YNNKEL (reference sequence). CDR3 length: 13 amino acids. The CDR3: CASSPGPSYEQYF. In DNA, the CDR3 is TGTGCTAGCAGCCCTGGACCTTCCTACGAGCAGTACTTC.

The gene calls are TRBV20-1 and TRBJ2-3, with TRBD2 matching over 9 bases. Germline CDR1 is DFQATT and CDR2 is SNEGSKA (reference sequence). Unmatched junction bases numbered 5, after V lost 0 bases and J lost 1 base. The CDR3 length is 16 residues. This CDR3 is CSARDLAGPGTDTQYF. In nucleotides, the CDR3 is TGCAGTGCTAGAGATCTAGCGGGACCGGGCACAGATACGCAGTATTTT.

This chain connects TRBV20-1 to TRBJ1-2; 9 bases map to TRBD1. The CDR3 length is 15 residues. Germline lookup yields CDR1 DFQATT and CDR2 SNEGSKA (reference sequence). V lost 0 bases and J lost 7; bases outside the gene matches: 9. CDR3 protein: CSARDLEQGAGGYTF. The CDR3 DNA is TGCAGTGCTAGAGATTTGGAACAGGGGGCTGGTGGCTACACCTTC.

This rearrangement joins TRBV5-1 to TRBJ2-5; 7 bases match TRBD1. V shed 4 bases and J 5 bases; nucleotides not matched to a gene: 11. The CDR3 runs 15 residues. CDR1 and CDR2 (germline): SGHRS, YFSETQ. The CDR3 here is CASSESTGAPETQYF. CDR3 in DNA: TGCGCCAGCAGCGAGTCTACAGGGGCTCCGGAGACCCAGTACTTC.

The DNA of the CDR3 is TGCAGCGCTTTCTTGACAGGTGGCAGGACAGATACGCAGTATTTT. Translation: CSAFLTGGRTDTQYF. This sequence joins TRBV29-1 and TRBJ2-3; possibly TRBD1 for D (6 bases). Germline values: CDR1 SQVTM, CDR2 ANQGSEA. Between the trimmed V and J ends, which lost 7 bases and 3 bases, there was a span of 20 bases. The CDR3 has 15 amino acids.